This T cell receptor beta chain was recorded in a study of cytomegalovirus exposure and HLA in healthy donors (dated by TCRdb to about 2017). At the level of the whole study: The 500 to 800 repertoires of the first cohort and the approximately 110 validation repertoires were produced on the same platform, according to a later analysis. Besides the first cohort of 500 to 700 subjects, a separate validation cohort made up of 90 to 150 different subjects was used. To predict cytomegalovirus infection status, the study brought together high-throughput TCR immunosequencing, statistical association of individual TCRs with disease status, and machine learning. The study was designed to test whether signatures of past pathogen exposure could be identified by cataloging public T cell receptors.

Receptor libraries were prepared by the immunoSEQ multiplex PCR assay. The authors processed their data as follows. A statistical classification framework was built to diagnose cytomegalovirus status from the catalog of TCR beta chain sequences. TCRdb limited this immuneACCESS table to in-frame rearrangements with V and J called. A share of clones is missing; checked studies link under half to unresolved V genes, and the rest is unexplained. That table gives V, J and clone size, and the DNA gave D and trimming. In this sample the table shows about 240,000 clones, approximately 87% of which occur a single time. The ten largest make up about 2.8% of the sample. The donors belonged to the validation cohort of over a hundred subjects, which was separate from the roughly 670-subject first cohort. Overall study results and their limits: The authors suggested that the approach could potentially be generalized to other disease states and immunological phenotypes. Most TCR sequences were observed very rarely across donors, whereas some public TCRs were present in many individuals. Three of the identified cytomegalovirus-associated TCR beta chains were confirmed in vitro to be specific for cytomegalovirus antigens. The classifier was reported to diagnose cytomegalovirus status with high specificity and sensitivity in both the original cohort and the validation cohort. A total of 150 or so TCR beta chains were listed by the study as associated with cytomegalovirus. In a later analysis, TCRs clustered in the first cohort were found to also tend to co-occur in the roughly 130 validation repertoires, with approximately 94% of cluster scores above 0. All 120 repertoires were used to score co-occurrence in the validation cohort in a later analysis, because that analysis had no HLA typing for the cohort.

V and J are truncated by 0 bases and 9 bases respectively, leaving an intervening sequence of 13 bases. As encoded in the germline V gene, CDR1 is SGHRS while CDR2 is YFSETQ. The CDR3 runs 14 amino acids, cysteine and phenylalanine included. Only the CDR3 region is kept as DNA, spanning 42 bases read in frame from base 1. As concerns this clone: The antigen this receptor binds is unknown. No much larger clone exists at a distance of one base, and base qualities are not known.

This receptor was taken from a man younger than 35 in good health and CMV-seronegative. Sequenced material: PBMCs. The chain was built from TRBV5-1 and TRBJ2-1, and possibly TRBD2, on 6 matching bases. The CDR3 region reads CASSLVHGGSEQFF. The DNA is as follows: TGCGCCAGCAGCTTGGTACACGGGGGTAGTGAGCAGTTCTTC.